This TCR beta chain emerged from a study of CD8 T cells in ankylosing spondylitis. This clonotype was observed a few times. Trimming took 4 bases from V and 0 from J; bases not matched to a gene: 1. Germline V gene sequence: CDR1 LGHNA, CDR2 YSLEER. This CDR3 is 15 amino acids long. TCRdb re-analysed the 5' RACE reads in MiXCR, keeping a single row per CDR3 protein. The repertoire has some 220,000 distinct CDR3 sequences, approximately 7.6% of them found once; the top ten carry approximately 4.8%. The V call is TRBV4-3, the J call TRBJ2-2; 8 bases align to TRBD1. Sequenced: blood, either unsorted or a sorted T cell fraction (not recorded which). This sequence was found in a female donor with ankylosing spondylitis or in good health (not recorded which). Here the CDR3 DNA reads TGCGCCAGCAGCCGGGACAGGCCGAACACCGGGGAGCTGTTTTTT. Its protein is CASSRDRPNTGELFF.